The rows below give T cell receptor beta chains drawn from one sample of a study of control samples from healthy donors and cancer patients. Repertoires were generated with immunoSEQ multiplex PCR, while TCRdb's copy carries only in-frame clones and drops some. There are some 71,000 clones in the sample; 87% occur only once, and approximately 2.3% lies in the top ten. The sample taken for sequencing was PBMCs. All receptors derive from a woman in her forties or fifties with head and neck cancer. Each CDR3 is given with its conserved first and last residue. The D gene is left open where the match is weak. A row's size may be missing; if present it is once, few, many or a size class.

v_call	j_call	clone_size	d_call	cdr3_nt	cdr3_aa
TRBV27	TRBJ2-5	-	-	TGTGCCAGCAGTTTAAGGGCCCGGGGACTTCAAGAGACCCAGTACTTC	CASSLRARGLQETQYF
TRBV9	TRBJ1-1	-	TRBD1	TGTGCCAGCAGCCACGGACAGGGAGCCACTGAAGCTTTCTTT	CASSHGQGATEAFF
TRBV9	TRBJ1-1	once	TRBD1	TGTGCCAGCAGCCTCGGGACAGGGGTGGGGAACACTGAAGCTTTCTTT	CASSLGTGVGNTEAFF
TRBV10-3	TRBJ2-1	-	TRBD2	TGTGCCATCAGGGCCCGGGGGGATGAGCAGTTCTTC	CAIRARGDEQFF
TRBV5-4	TRBJ2-7	-	TRBD2	TGTGCCAGCAGCTATGGACTAGCGGGGGCCCTCTCCTACGAGCAGTACTTC	CASSYGLAGALSYEQYF
TRBV9	TRBJ2-5	-	-	TGTGCCAGCAGCGTAACAGCGACCGAGAGGGCCCAGTACTTC	CASSVTATERAQYF
TRBV14	TRBJ2-6	few	TRBD1	TGTGCCAGCAGCCAAGGGTTGGACAGGGGGCTTGGGGCCAACGTCCTGACTTTC	CASSQGLDRGLGANVLTF
TRBV27	TRBJ2-6	-	TRBD1	TGTGCCAGCAGCAGGACAGGGCGTTCTGGGGCCAACGTCCTGACTTTC	CASSRTGRSGANVLTF
TRBV5-1	TRBJ2-2	-	TRBD2	TGCGCCAGCAGCCCCTCTAGCGGGGGGGCCCCCGGGGAGCTGTTTTTT	CASSPSSGGAPGELFF
TRBV28	TRBJ2-5	once	-	TGTGCCAGCAGTCCGAATGGAGGGCAAGAGACCCAGTACTTC	CASSPNGGQETQYF
TRBV5-1	TRBJ1-2	-	-	TGCGCCAGCAGCCCAGATGGGGGGCTCGGAGGCTACACCTTC	CASSPDGGLGGYTF
TRBV27	TRBJ2-2	few	-	TGTGCCAGCAGCAGAGGGGAAACCGGGGAGCTGTTTTTT	CASSRGETGELFF
TRBV7-8	TRBJ1-3	-	TRBD1	TGTGCCAGCAGCTTAGCGCTAACGGGGACAGCCTCTGGAAACACCATATATTTT	CASSLALTGTASGNTIYF
TRBV27	TRBJ1-1	-	TRBD1	TGTGCCAGCAGTTTAGTGAAGGGGGGCCCACAGGGGACTGAAGCTTTCTTT	CASSLVKGGPQGTEAFF
TRBV9	TRBJ2-7	-	TRBD1	TGTGCCAGCAGCCCCCGGACAGGGGGTTACGAGCAGTACTTC	CASSPRTGGYEQYF
TRBV4-2	TRBJ2-3	-	TRBD2	TGTGCCAGCAGCCCCCTGGGGGCTAGCGGGGGGTATAGCACAGATACGCAGTATTTT	CASSPLGASGGYSTDTQYF
TRBV2	TRBJ2-3	-	-	TGTGCCAGCAGGGGTCGAGTCCACCATACGCAGTATTTT	CASRGRVHHTQYF
TRBV25-1	TRBJ2-6	-	TRBD1	TGTGCCAGCAGCACCGGGACAGGGCCCTCGCTCGGGGCCAACGTCCTGACTTTC	CASSTGTGPSLGANVLTF
TRBV29-1	TRBJ2-1	many	-	TGCAGCGGATGGAACAATGAGCAGTTCTTC	CSGWNNEQFF
TRBV30	TRBJ2-7	-	TRBD1	TGTGCCTGGAGAAGGACAGGGGGCCAAAGAAACGAGCAGTACTTC	CAWRRTGGQRNEQYF
TRBV3-1/TRBV3-2	TRBJ2-1	-	TRBD2	TGTGCCAGCAGCCAAGCGGGGGGCTACAATGAGCAGTTCTTC	CASSQAGGYNEQFF
TRBV2	TRBJ2-5	-	-	TGTGCCAGCAGTGTTCTCGGTGTGGAGACCCAGTACTTC	CASSVLGVETQYF
TRBV3-1/TRBV3-2	TRBJ1-6	-	TRBD1	TGTGCCAGCAGCCAAGTGGGACCGGGACAGGGGGCCTATAATTCATCCCTCCACTTT	CASSQVGPGQGAYNSSLHF
TRBV24-1	TRBJ2-5	-	-	TGTGCCACCAGTGAGGTCTTCGGACAGCAAGAGACCCAGTACTTC	CATSEVFGQQETQYF
TRBV28	TRBJ2-7	-	-	TGTGCCAGCGGATTAACTGGCAGCTACGAGCAGTACTTC	CASGLTGSYEQYF
TRBV27	TRBJ2-5	-	TRBD2	TGTGCCAGCAGTTTATGGGAGGGGGAGACCCAGTACTTC	CASSLWEGETQYF
TRBV6-5	TRBJ2-3	-	TRBD2	TGTGCCAGCAGTTATCGGGGGGATGACACAGATACGCAGTATTTT	CASSYRGDDTDTQYF
TRBV29-1	TRBJ1-4	-	-	TGCAGCGTCGGTCAAACTGGCTCGGCCACAGTCAGTTTT	CSVGQTGSATVSF
TRBV3-1/TRBV3-2	TRBJ2-3	few	-	TGTGCCAGCACACACTCCCGGTCCCAGGGTATAGATACGCAGTATTTT	CASTHSRSQGIDTQYF